The TCR beta chain described here comes from a study of a mutant IDH1 vaccine in newly diagnosed glioma. The V gene's germline CDR1 is LGHNA and CDR2 YNFKEQ. Trimming at V came to 0 bases and at J to 3 bases, leaving 8 bases not matched to a gene. The CDR3 covers 18 residues. Time point meaning: baseline, week 1 (first vaccination visit). Treatment in this sample: pre-vaccination baseline after standard-of-care therapy. The method was immunoSEQ multiplex PCR; TCRdb's version includes in-frame clones alone and lacks a portion of them. The sample includes some 95,000 clones, around 80% seen only once; the top ten take less than 8.5%.

Sequences were derived from PBMCs, sampled from a glioma patient treated with radiotherapy, temozolomide or both. V is TRBV4-2 and J is TRBJ1-1, with TRBD1 matching over 12 bases. The clonotype comes from a man aged 35 to 55 with glioma. As DNA, the CDR3 is TGTGCCAGCAGCCAAGATCCCGGGACAGGGGGCCGGGACACTGAAGCTTTCTTT. Translated: CASSQDPGTGGRDTEAFF.